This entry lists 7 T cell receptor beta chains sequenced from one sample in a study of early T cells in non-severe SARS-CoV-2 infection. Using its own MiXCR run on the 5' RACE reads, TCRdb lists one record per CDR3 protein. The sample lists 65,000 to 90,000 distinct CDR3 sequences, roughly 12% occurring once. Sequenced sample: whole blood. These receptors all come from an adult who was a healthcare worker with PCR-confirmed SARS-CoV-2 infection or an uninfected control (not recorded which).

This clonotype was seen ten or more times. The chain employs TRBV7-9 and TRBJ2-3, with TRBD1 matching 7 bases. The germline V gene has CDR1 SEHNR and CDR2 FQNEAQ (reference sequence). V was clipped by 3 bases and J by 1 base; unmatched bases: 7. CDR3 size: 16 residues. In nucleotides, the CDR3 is TGTGCCAGCAGCTTTAGTTGGGACAGCGGCACAGATACGCAGTATTTT. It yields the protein CASSFSWDSGTDTQYF. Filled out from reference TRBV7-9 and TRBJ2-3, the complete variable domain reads DTGVSQNPRHKITKRGQNVTFRCDPISEHNRLYWYRQTLGQGPEFLTYFQNEAQLEKSRLLSDRFSAERPKGSFSTLEIQRTEQGDSAMYLCASSFSWDSGTDTQYFGPGTRLTVL.

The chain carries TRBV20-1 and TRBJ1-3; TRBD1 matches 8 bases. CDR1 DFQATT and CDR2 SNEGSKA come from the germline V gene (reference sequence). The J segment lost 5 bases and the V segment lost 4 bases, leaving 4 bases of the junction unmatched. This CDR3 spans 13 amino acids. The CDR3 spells CSAKAGGRNTIYF. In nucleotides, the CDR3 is TGCAGTGCTAAGGCAGGGGGCAGAAACACCATATATTTT.

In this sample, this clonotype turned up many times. CDR3 sequence reads: CASSQGRSGYTF. CDR3 in DNA: TGTGCCAGCAGCCAGGGAAGGAGTGGCTACACCTTC. V gene TRBV3-1 combines with J gene TRBJ1-2; D remains ambiguous. V gave up 3 bases and J gave up 7 bases, with 9 bases separating them. CDR1 is LGHDT and CDR2 is YNNKEL in the germline V gene (reference sequence). This CDR3 contains 12 residues. Full variable domain (missing parts from reference TRBV3-1 and TRBJ1-2): DTAVSQTPKYLVTQMGNDKSIKCEQNLGHDTMYWYKQDSKKFLKIMFSYNNKELIINETVPNRFSPKSPDKAHLNLHINSLELGDSAVYFCASSQGRSGYTFGSGTRLTVV.

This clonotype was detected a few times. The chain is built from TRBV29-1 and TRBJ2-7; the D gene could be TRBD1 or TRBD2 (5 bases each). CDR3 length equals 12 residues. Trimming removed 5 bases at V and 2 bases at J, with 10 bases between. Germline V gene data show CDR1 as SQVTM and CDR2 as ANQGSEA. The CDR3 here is CSVLQGPYEQYF. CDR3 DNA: TGCAGCGTTCTGCAGGGACCCTACGAGCAGTACTTC.

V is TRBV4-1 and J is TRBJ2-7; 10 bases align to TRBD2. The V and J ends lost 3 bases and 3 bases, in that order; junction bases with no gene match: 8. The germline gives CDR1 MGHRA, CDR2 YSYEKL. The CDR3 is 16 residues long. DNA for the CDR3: TGCGCCAGCAGCCACGCTCTAGCGGGAGAGGGCTACGAGCAGTACTTC. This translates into CASSHALAGEGYEQYF.

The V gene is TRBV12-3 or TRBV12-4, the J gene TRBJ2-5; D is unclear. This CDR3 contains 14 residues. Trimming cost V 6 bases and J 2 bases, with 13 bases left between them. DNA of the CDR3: TGTGCCAGCAGCCCCTGGACGGATCAAGAGACCCAGTACTTC. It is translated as CASSPWTDQETQYF.

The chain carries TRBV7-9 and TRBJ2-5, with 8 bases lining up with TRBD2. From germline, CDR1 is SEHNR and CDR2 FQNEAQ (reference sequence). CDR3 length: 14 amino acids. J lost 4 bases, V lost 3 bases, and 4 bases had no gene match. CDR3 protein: CASSFRTSRETQYF. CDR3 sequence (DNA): TGTGCCAGCAGCTTCAGGACTAGCCGAGAGACCCAGTACTTC.